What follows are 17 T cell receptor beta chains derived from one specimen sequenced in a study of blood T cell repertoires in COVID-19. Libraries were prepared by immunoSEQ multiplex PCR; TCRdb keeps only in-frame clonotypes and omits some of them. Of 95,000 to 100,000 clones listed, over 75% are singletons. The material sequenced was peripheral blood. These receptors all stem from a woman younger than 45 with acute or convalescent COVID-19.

The CDR3 nucleotides are TGCGCCAGCAGCTTGGGGGGGACAGAAAATTCACCCCTCCACTTT. This codes for CASSLGGTENSPLHF. V gene TRBV5-1 combines with J gene TRBJ1-6; 7 bases match TRBD1. The CDR3 is 15 residues long. From germline, CDR1 is SGHRS and CDR2 YFSETQ. Germline trimming cut 0 bases from V and 7 bases from J; bases unmatched to any gene: 4.

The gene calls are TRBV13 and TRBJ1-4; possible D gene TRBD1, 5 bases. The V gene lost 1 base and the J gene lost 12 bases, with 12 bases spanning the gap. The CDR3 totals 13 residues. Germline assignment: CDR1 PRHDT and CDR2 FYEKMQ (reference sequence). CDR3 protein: CASSLEQGAELFF. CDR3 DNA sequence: TGTGCCAGCAGCTTAGAACAAGGGGCGGAACTGTTTTTT.

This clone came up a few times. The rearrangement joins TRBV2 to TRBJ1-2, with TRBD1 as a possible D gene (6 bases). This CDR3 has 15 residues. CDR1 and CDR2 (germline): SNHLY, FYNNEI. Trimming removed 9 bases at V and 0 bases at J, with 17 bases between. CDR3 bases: TGTGCCAGTACCCCCCAGGGGCAAGCTAACTATGGCTACACCTTC. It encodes CASTPQGQANYGYTF.

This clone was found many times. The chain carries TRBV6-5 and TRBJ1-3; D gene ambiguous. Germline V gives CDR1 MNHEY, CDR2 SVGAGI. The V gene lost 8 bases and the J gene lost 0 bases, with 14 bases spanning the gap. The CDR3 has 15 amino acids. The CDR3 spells CASPLDSTSGNTIYF. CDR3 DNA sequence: TGTGCCAGCCCCCTGGACTCCACCTCTGGAAACACCATATATTTT.

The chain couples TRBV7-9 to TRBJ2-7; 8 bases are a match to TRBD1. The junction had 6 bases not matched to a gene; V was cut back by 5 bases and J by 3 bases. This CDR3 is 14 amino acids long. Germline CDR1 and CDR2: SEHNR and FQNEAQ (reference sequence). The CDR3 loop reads CASSPQGAVYEQYF. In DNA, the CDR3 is TGTGCCAGCAGCCCCCAGGGGGCCGTCTACGAGCAGTACTTC.

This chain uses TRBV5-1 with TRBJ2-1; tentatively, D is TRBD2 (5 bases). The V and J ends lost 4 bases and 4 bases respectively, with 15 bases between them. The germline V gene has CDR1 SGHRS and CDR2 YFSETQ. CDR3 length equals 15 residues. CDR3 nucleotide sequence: TGCGCCAGCAGCGAGGCCGGGGATGGGTACAATGAGCAGTTCTTC. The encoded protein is CASSEAGDGYNEQFF.

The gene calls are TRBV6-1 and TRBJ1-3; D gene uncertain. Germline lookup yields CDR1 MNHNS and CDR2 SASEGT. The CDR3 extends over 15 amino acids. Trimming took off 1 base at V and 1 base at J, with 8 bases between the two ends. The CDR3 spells CASSEEPSSGNTIYF. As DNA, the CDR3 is TGTGCCAGCAGTGAAGAGCCTTCTTCTGGAAACACCATATATTTT.

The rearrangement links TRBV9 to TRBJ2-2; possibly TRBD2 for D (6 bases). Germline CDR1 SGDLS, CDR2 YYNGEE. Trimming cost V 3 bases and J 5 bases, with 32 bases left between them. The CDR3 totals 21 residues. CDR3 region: CASSASGLTRSEQVRTGELFF. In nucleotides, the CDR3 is TGTGCCAGCAGCGCGTCTGGACTAACTAGAAGCGAACAGGTTAGGACCGGGGAGCTGTTTTTT.

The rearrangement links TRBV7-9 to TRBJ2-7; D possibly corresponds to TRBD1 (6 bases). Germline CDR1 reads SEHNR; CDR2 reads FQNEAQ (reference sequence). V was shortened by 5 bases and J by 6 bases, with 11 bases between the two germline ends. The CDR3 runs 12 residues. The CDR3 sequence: CASSPKGGEQYF. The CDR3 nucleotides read TGTGCCAGCAGCCCCAAAGGGGGCGAGCAGTACTTC.

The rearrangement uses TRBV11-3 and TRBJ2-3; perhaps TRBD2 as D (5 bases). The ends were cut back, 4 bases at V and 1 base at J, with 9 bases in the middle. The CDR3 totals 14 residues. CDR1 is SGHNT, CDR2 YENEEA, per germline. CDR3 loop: CASSSRVGTDTQYF. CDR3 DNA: TGTGCCAGCAGCTCGAGGGTTGGCACAGATACGCAGTATTTT.

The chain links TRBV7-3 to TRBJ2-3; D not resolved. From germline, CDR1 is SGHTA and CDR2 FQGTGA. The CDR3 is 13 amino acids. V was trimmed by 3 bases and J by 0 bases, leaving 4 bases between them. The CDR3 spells CASSFSSTDTQYF. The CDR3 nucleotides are TGTGCCAGCAGCTTCTCTAGCACAGATACGCAGTATTTT.

CDR3 nucleotides: TGTGCCAGCAGTTTGACAGGGCCCACTGAAGCTTTCTTT. Its protein is CASSLTGPTEAFF. This chain connects TRBV12-3 or TRBV12-4 to TRBJ1-1; 7 bases agree with TRBD1. The CDR3 is 13 residues long. The V gene end was trimmed by 3 bases and the J gene end by 4 bases; junction bases not matched to a gene: 2.

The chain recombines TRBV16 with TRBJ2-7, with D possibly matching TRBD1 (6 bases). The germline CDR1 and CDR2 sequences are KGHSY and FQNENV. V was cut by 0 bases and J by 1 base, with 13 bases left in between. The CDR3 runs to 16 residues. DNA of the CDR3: TGTGCCAGCAGCCAATCTTTGCGACAGGTATCCTACGAGCAGTACTTC. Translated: CASSQSLRQVSYEQYF.

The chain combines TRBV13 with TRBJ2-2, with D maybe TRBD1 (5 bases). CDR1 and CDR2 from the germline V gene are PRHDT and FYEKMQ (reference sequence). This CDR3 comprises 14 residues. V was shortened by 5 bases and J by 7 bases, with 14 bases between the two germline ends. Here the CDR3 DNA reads TGTGCCAGCAGCACCCAGGGCGTAGGCGGGGAGCTGTTTTTT. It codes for CASSTQGVGGELFF. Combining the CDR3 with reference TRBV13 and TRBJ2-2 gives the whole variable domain AAGVIQSPRHLIKEKRETATLKCYPIPRHDTVYWYQQGPGQDPQFLISFYEKMQSDKGSIPDRFSAQQFSDYHSELNMSSLELGDSALYFCASSTQGVGGELFFGEGSRLTVL.

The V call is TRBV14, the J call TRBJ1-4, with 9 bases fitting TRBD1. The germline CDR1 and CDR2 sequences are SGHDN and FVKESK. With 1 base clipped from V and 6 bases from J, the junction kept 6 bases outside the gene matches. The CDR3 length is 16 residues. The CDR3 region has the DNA TGTGCCAGCAGCCAAGTCCCGGGACAGGGTCATGAAAAACTGTTTTTT. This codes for CASSQVPGQGHEKLFF. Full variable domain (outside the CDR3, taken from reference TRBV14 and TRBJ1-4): EAGVTQFPSHSVIEKGQTVTLRCDPISGHDNLYWYRRVMGKEIKFLLHFVKESKQDESGMPNNRFLAERTGGTYSTLKVQPAELEDSGVYFCASSQVPGQGHEKLFFGSGTQLSVL.

The CDR3 DNA sequence: TGTGCCAGCAGCTTAGCCGCGGGTCAGGAGATATCCACAGATACGCAGTATTTT. Translating it yields CASSLAAGQEISTDTQYF. The chain combines TRBV7-6 with TRBJ2-3; D may be TRBD2 (5 bases). Trimming pared 0 bases from V and 2 bases from J, leaving 18 bases between. The CDR3 spans 18 residues. The germline CDR1 and CDR2 sequences are SGHVS and FNYEAQ.

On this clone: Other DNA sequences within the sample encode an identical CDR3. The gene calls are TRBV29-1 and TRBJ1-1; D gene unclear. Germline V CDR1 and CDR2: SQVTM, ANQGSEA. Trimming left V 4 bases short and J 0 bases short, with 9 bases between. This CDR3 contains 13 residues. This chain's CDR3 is CSVGRQVNTEAFF. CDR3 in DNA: TGCAGCGTTGGGAGGCAGGTGAACACTGAAGCTTTCTTT.